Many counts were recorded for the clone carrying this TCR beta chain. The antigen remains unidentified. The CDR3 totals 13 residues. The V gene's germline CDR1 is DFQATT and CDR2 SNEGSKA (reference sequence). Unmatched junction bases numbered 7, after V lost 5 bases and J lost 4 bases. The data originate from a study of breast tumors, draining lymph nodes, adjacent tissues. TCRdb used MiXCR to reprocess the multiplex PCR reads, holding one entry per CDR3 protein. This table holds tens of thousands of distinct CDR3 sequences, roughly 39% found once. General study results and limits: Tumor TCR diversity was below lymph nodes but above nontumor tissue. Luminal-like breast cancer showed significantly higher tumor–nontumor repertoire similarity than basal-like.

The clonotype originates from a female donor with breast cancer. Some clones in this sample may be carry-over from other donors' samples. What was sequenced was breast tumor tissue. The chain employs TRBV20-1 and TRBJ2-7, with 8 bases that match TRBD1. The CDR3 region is CSASRDRQYEQYF. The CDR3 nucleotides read TGCAGTGCTTCCCGGGACAGGCAGTACGAGCAGTACTTC.